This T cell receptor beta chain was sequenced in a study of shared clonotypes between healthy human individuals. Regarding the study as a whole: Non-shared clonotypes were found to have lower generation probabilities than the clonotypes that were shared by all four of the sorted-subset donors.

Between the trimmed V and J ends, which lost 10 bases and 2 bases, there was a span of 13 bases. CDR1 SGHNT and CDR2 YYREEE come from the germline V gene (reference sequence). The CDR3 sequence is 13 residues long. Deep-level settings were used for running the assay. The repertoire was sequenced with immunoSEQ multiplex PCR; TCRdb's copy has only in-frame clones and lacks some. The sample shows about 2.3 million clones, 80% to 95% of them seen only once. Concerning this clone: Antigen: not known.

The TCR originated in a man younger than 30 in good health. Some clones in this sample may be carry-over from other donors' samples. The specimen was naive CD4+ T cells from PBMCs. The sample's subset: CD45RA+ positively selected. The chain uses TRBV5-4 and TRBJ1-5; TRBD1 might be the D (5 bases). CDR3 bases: TGTGCCTCGTCGGGGGGAGGCAATCAGCCCCAGCATTTT. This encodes CASSGGGNQPQHF.